This T cell receptor (beta chain) is from a study of blood T cell repertoires in COVID-19. In the study overall: Researchers got acute and convalescent COVID-19 samples from the United States, Italy and Spain.

The CDR3 contains 13 residues. Germline V lookup: CDR1 MDHEN, CDR2 SYDVKM. Trimming removed 3 bases from V and 8 bases from J, with 13 bases in between. This table comes from immunoSEQ multiplex PCR, and its TCRdb copy is limited to in-frame clones, with some not included. The table shows some 310,000 clones, with around 90% occurring only once. This receptor was taken from a woman aged 25 to 45 with COVID-19, enrolled during active disease. Sequencing input: peripheral blood. The rearrangement joins TRBV28 to TRBJ1-2; TRBD1 might be the D (6 bases). In DNA, the CDR3 is TGTGCCAGCAGTTTGGGAGGGGGATGGGGCTACACCTTC. Amino acid sequence: CASSLGGGWGYTF.